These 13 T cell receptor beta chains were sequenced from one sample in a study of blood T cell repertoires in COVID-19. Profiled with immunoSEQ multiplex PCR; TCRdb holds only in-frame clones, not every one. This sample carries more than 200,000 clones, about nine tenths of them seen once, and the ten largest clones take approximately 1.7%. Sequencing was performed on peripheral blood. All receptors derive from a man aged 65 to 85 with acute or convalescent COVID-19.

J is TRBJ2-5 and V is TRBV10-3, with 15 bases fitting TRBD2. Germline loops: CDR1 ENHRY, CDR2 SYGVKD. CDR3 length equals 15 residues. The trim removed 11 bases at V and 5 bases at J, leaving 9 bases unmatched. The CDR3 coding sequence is TGTGCCTCCAGGACTAGCGGGAGGGCTGGGGAGACCCAGTACTTC. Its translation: CASRTSGRAGETQYF.

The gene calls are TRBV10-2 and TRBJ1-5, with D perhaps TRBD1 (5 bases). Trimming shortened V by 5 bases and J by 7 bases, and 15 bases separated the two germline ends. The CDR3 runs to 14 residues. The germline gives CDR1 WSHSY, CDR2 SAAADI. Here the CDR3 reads CASSTFKGEQPQHF. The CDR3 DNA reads TGCGCCAGCAGTACCTTCAAAGGGGAACAGCCCCAGCATTTT.

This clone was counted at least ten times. In DNA form, the CDR3 reads TGTGCCAGTGCTTCGGGACAGGGGGTAATCGGTGAAAAACTGTTTTTT. The encoded protein is CASASGQGVIGEKLFF. The chain has TRBV19 and TRBJ1-4; 11 nucleotides match TRBD1. V shed 8 bases, J shed 7 bases, and the junction held 12 bases outside the gene matches. CDR1 and CDR2 (germline): LNHDA, SQIVND (reference sequence). The CDR3 is made up of 16 amino acids. Looking up the rest from reference TRBV19 and TRBJ1-4 gives the full variable domain: DGGITQSPKYLFRKEGQNVTLSCEQNLNHDAMYWYRQDPGQGLRLIYYSQIVNDFQKGDIAEGYSVSREKKESFPLTVTSAQKNPTAFYLCASASGQGVIGEKLFFGSGTQLSVL.

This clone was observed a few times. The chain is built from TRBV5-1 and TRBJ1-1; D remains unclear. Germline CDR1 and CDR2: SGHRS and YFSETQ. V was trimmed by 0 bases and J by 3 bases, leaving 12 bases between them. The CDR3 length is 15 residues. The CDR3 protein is CASSLAGKPDTEAFF. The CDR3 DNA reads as TGCGCCAGCAGCTTGGCCGGTAAGCCGGACACTGAAGCTTTCTTT.

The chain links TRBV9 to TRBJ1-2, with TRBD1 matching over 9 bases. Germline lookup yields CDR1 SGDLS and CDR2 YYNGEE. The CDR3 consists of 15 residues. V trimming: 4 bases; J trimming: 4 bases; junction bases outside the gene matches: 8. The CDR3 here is CASSPLGQGTYGYTF. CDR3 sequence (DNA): TGTGCCAGCAGCCCCCTCGGACAGGGGACCTATGGCTACACCTTC.

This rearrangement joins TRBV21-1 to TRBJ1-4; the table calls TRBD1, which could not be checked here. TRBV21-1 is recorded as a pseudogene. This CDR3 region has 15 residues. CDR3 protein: CASGGQGATNEKLFF. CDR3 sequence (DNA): TGTGCCAGCGGAGGACAGGGCGCAACTAATGAAAAACTGTTTTTT.

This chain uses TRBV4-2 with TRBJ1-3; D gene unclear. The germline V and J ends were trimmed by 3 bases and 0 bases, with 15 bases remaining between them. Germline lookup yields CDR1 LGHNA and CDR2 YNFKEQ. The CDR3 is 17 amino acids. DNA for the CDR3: TGTGCCAGCAGCCACAGCAACACAGATCGCTCTGGAAACACCATATATTTT. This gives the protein CASSHSNTDRSGNTIYF.

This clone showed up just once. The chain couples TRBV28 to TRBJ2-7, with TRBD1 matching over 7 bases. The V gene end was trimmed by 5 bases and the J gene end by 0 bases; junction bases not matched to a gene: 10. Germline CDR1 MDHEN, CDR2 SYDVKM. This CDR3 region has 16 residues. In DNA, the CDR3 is TGTGCCAGCAGTCCGACAGGGTTGGCCGCCTCCTACGAGCAGTACTTC. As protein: CASSPTGLAASYEQYF.

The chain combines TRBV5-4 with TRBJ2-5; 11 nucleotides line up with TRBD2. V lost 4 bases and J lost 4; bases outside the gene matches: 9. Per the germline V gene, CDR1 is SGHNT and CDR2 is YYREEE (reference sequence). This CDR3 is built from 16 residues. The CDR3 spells CASSVGPSGRIETQYF. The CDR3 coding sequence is TGTGCCAGCAGCGTTGGGCCTAGCGGGAGGATAGAGACCCAGTACTTC.

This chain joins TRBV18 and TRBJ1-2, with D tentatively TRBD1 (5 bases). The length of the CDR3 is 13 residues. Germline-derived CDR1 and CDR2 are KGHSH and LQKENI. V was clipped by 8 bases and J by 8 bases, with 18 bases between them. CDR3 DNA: TGTGCCAGCACCTATCTGAGGGGAGGAGGCTACACCTTC. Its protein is CASTYLRGGGYTF.

CDR3 amino acids: CASTTLAVGTGELFF. The CDR3 DNA reads as TGCGCCAGCACCACCTTAGCAGTCGGCACCGGGGAGCTGTTTTTT. The chain carries TRBV5-1 and TRBJ2-2; D unclear. V was clipped by 6 bases and J by 4 bases, with 16 bases between them. CDR3 length equals 15 residues. Germline V gives CDR1 SGHRS, CDR2 YFSETQ.

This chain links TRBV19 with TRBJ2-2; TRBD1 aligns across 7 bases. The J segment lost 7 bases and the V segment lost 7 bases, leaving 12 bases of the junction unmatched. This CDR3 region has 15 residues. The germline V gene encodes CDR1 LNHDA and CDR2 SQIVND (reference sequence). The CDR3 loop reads CASNPTGIVGGELFF. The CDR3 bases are TGTGCCAGTAACCCGACAGGGATCGTGGGCGGGGAGCTGTTTTTT.

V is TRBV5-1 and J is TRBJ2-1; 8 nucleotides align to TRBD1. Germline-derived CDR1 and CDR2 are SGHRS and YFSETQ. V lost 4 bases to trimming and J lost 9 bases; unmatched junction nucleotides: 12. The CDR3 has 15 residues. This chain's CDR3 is CASSEDRGSLGEQFF. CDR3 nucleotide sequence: TGCGCCAGCAGCGAAGACAGGGGTAGTCTGGGTGAGCAGTTCTTC. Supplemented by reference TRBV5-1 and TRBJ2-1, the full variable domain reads KAGVTQTPRYLIKTRGQQVTLSCSPISGHRSVSWYQQTPGQGLQFLFEYFSETQRNKGNFPGRFSGRQFSNSRSEMNVSTLELGDSALYLCASSEDRGSLGEQFFGPGTRLTVL.